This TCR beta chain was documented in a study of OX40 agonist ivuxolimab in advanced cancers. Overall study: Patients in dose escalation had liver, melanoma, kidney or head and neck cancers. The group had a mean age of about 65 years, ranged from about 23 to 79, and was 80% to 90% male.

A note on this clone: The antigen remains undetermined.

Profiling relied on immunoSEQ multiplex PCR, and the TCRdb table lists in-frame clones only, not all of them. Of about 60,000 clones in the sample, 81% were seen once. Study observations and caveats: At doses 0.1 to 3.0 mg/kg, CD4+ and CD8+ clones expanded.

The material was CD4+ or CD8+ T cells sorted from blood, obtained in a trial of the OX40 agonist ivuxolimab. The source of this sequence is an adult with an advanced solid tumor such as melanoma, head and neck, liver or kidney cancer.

The DNA for the CDR3 is TGCGCCAGCAGCGGACCACGGGAGACAGGGGGCGCAAACGGGAGGGACACTGAAGCTTTCTTT. This codes for CASSGPRETGGANGRDTEAFF. The chain combines TRBV4-1 with TRBJ1-1; 10 bases line up with TRBD1. Trimming at V came to 5 bases and at J to 3 bases, leaving 24 bases not matched to a gene. CDR1 is MGHRA and CDR2 is YSYEKL in the germline V gene. This CDR3 spans 21 amino acids.